The present T cell receptor (beta chain) was sequenced within a study of glioma-infiltrating T cells after dendritic cell vaccination. Study-wide background: Patients had newly diagnosed or recurrent glioblastoma and received dendritic cell vaccines.

Whole-study results and caveats: Higher pretreatment TIL content predicted longer progression-free time and survival.

The protocol was immunoSEQ multiplex PCR, while the TCRdb copy is restricted to in-frame clones and leaves out a portion. The sample records 65,000 to 80,000 clones, approximately 80% being singletons. Patients had residual fresh-frozen tumor tissue and more than two years of survival data. Comments on this clone: Its target is unknown.

The sample consisted of blood, taken before dendritic cell vaccination. The sequence came from a human donor with glioblastoma.

CDR3 nucleotide sequence: TGTGCCAGCAGCCCGACTAGCGGGGACGAGCAGTACTTC. It encodes CASSPTSGDEQYF. The chain joins TRBV7-3 to TRBJ2-7, with 11 bases that match TRBD2. This CDR3 is 13 amino acids long. Germline values: CDR1 SGHTA, CDR2 FQGTGA. J lost 5 bases, V lost 5 bases, and 2 bases had no gene match.